These 29 T cell receptor beta chains originate from one sample sequenced in a study of blood T cell repertoires in COVID-19. Sequenced by immunoSEQ multiplex PCR; TCRdb stores in-frame clones only, minus some. The data show over 80,000 clones, around 87% seen once. Material: peripheral blood. The receptors come from a human donor in a cohort sampled during active COVID-19.

The chain joins TRBV24-1 to TRBJ2-3; TRBD2 agrees at 11 bases. V shed 9 bases and J 4 bases; nucleotides not matched to a gene: 8. This CDR3 has 15 residues. Germline CDR1 KGHDR, CDR2 SFDVKD. This CDR3 is CATSGLAGYPDTQYF. In DNA, the CDR3 is TGTGCCACCTCTGGACTAGCGGGCTATCCAGATACGCAGTATTTT.

This clone showed up just once. The chain combines TRBV19 with TRBJ2-5; 7 positions agree with TRBD1. J lost 4 bases, V lost 5 bases, and 4 bases had no gene match. The CDR3 is made up of 13 amino acids. Germline values: CDR1 LNHDA, CDR2 SQIVND (reference sequence). In nucleotides, the CDR3 is TGTGCCAGTAGTCCTTGGGACAGAGAGACCCAGTACTTC. It codes for CASSPWDRETQYF.

This chain connects TRBV6-2 or TRBV6-3 to TRBJ2-7; D unresolved. The ends were cut back, 5 bases at V and 5 bases at J, with 19 bases in the middle. Germline-derived CDR1 and CDR2 are MNHEY and SVGEGT. CDR3 length: 15 residues. CDR3: CASSTPRSSRHEQYF. The CDR3 nucleotides are TGTGCCAGCAGTACCCCTCGGAGCAGCCGCCACGAGCAGTACTTC.

The V and J genes are TRBV3-1 (or the pseudogene TRBV3-2) and TRBJ2-2; 7 bases are a match to TRBD2. Germline lookup yields CDR1 LGHDT and CDR2 YNNKEL (reference sequence). Trimming at V came to 5 bases and at J to 1 base, leaving 4 bases not matched to a gene. The CDR3 consists of 15 residues. The CDR3 coding sequence is TGTGCCAGCAGCGTAGCGGGCCTGAACACCGGGGAGCTGTTTTTT. Its protein is CASSVAGLNTGELFF.

The chain has TRBV19 and TRBJ2-1; 9 bases align to TRBD2. Germline CDR1 and CDR2: LNHDA and SQIVND (reference sequence). The CDR3 sequence is 16 residues long. V was clipped by 4 bases and J by 7 bases; unmatched bases: 11. The CDR3 spells CASSTPRASGTNEQFF. The CDR3 DNA is TGTGCCAGTAGTACCCCCCGAGCTAGCGGGACAAATGAGCAGTTCTTC.

This chain connects TRBV29-1 to TRBJ2-3; TRBD1 matches 7 bases. CDR3 length: 14 amino acids. The germline CDR1 and CDR2 sequences are SQVTM and ANQGSEA. J lost 2 bases, V lost 5 bases, and 7 bases had no gene match. CDR3 loop: CSVSPGQTTDTQYF. CDR3 bases: TGCAGCGTTAGCCCGGGACAGACCACAGATACGCAGTATTTT.

This sequence joins TRBV28 and TRBJ2-3, with 8 nucleotides matching TRBD2. This CDR3 has 19 residues. With 2 bases clipped from V and 7 bases from J, the junction kept 20 bases outside the gene matches. Germline loops: CDR1 MDHEN, CDR2 SYDVKM. CDR3 sequence: CASSLVLTLAGQARNTQYF. CDR3 sequence (DNA): TGTGCCAGCAGTTTAGTTTTGACTTTAGCGGGGCAAGCACGCAATACGCAGTATTTT.

This CDR3 reads CASIRFGGGGTDTQYF. DNA for the CDR3: TGTGCCAGCATCCGCTTCGGGGGTGGGGGTACAGATACGCAGTATTTT. This chain connects TRBV27 to TRBJ2-3, with D possibly TRBD2 on 6 matching bases. The germline V gene has CDR1 MNHEY and CDR2 SMNVEV (reference sequence). The CDR3 is 16 residues long. The germline V and J ends were trimmed by 7 bases and 3 bases, with 20 bases remaining between them.

CDR3 residues: CASSFGTGGYGYTF. As DNA, the CDR3 is TGTGCCAGCAGCTTCGGGACAGGCGGCTATGGCTACACCTTC. V gene TRBV5-4 combines with J gene TRBJ1-2, with TRBD1 identical over 8 bases. The CDR3 contains 14 residues. Germline V gives CDR1 SGHNT, CDR2 YYREEE (reference sequence). Unmatched junction bases numbered 4, after V lost 2 bases and J lost 4 bases.

This clone was detected only once. Other DNA sequences of this sample code for an identical CDR3. The V and J genes are TRBV5-1 and TRBJ1-1; D is unclear. Deletions cut 2 bases from V and 1 base from J, with 6 bases between. The CDR3 loop spans 13 amino acids. The V gene's germline CDR1 is SGHRS and CDR2 YFSETQ. Here the CDR3 DNA reads TGCGCCAGCAGCTTTTCGGGGAACACTGAAGCTTTCTTT. This gives the protein CASSFSGNTEAFF. Supplemented by reference TRBV5-1 and TRBJ1-1, the full variable domain reads KAGVTQTPRYLIKTRGQQVTLSCSPISGHRSVSWYQQTPGQGLQFLFEYFSETQRNKGNFPGRFSGRQFSNSRSEMNVSTLELGDSALYLCASSFSGNTEAFFGQGTRLTVV.

The chain employs TRBV4-3 and TRBJ2-1, with TRBD2 identical over 8 bases. CDR1 LGHNA and CDR2 YSLEER come from the germline V gene. The CDR3 has 18 residues. Trimming removed 1 base from V and 2 bases from J; junction bases left unmatched: 10. The DNA for the CDR3 is TGCGCCAGCAGCCAAGCTCCCCCGGTGCGGGAGGCCTACAATGAGCAGTTCTTC. It is translated as CASSQAPPVREAYNEQFF.

This chain uses TRBV19 with TRBJ1-1; weak D call: TRBD1 (6 bases). The germline CDR1 and CDR2 sequences are LNHDA and SQIVND (reference sequence). The CDR3 has 15 residues. Trimming took off 4 bases at V and 1 base at J, with 13 bases between the two ends. The CDR3, as DNA: TGTGCCAGTAGTAACGCAGGGGAGAGGAACACTGAAGCTTTCTTT. Translating gives CASSNAGERNTEAFF.

The chain uses TRBV5-1 and TRBJ2-7; 9 nucleotides agree with TRBD1. Germline V gene lookup returns CDR1 SGHRS and CDR2 YFSETQ. The CDR3 totals 15 residues. Trimming removed 5 bases from V and 3 bases from J; junction bases left unmatched: 9. CDR3 nucleotide sequence: TGCGCCAGCAGGGGAGGACAGGGGTCCATCTACGAGCAGTACTTC. This translates into CASRGGQGSIYEQYF.

This clone was seen a few times. This rearrangement joins TRBV28 to TRBJ1-6; weak D call: TRBD1 (5 bases). Germline V gives CDR1 MDHEN, CDR2 SYDVKM. There are 14 residues in the CDR3. Trimming left V 3 bases short and J 13 bases short, with 16 bases between. This CDR3 reads CASSFGGASMPLHF. The CDR3 DNA is TGTGCCAGCAGTTTCGGCGGGGCCAGTATGCCCCTCCACTTT.

This clone was found once. The chain is built from TRBV29-1 and TRBJ1-5; D is possibly TRBD1 (5 bases). Germline V gives CDR1 SQVTM, CDR2 ANQGSEA. V lost 5 bases to trimming and J lost 7 bases, with 27 bases between them. CDR3 length: 17 residues. The DNA for the CDR3 is TGCAGCGTTCTCCTTACGGGGACTACCCGGGGAATACAGCCCCAGCATTTT. Its protein product is CSVLLTGTTRGIQPQHF.

CDR3 protein: CASSISSGGFGNEQFF. The CDR3 region has the DNA TGCGCCAGCAGCATTTCTAGCGGGGGGTTTGGAAATGAGCAGTTCTTC. The chain couples TRBV4-1 to TRBJ2-1; 11 bases map to TRBD2. The V segment lost 5 bases and the J segment 7 bases; nucleotides outside the gene matches: 10. The CDR3 extends over 16 amino acids. The germline gives CDR1 MGHRA, CDR2 YSYEKL.

The chain joins TRBV5-8 to TRBJ1-4; 8 bases match TRBD1. J gave up 7 bases and V 1 base, and 6 bases lay outside the gene matches. This CDR3 has 15 residues. Germline CDR1 SGHTS, CDR2 YDEGEE. The CDR3 nucleotides are TGTGCCAGCAGCTTGATCCAGGGGGCGTTTGAAAAACTGTTTTTT. Translation gives CASSLIQGAFEKLFF.

The chain joins TRBV6-2 or TRBV6-3 to TRBJ2-7; 10 bases line up with TRBD1. The J segment lost 2 bases and the V segment lost 0 bases, leaving 4 bases of the junction unmatched. Germline CDR1 reads MNHEY; CDR2 reads SVGEGT. The CDR3 extends over 16 amino acids. This CDR3 is CASSYSGTGDAYEQYF. The DNA for the CDR3 is TGTGCCAGCAGTTACTCAGGGACAGGGGACGCCTACGAGCAGTACTTC.

This clone was seen a single time. The chain uses TRBV27 and TRBJ2-1, with TRBD2 as a possible D gene (6 bases). Germline-derived CDR1 and CDR2 are MNHEY and SMNVEV (reference sequence). The CDR3 runs to 15 residues. V was pared by 6 bases and J by 6 bases, with 18 bases between. The CDR3 loop is CASSLGRREINEQFF. CDR3 nucleotides: TGTGCCAGCAGCCTGGGTCGGAGGGAGATCAATGAGCAGTTCTTC.

The chain uses TRBV27 and TRBJ1-4, with 9 positions matching TRBD1. This CDR3 comprises 17 residues. Germline-derived CDR1 and CDR2 are MNHEY and SMNVEV (reference sequence). The J segment lost 8 bases and the V segment lost 5 bases, leaving 15 bases of the junction unmatched. The CDR3 spells CASSPRLGQGSREKLFF. CDR3 coding DNA: TGTGCCAGCAGTCCAAGGCTGGGACAGGGCAGTAGGGAAAAACTGTTTTTT.

The chain recombines TRBV14 with TRBJ1-2, with D possibly being TRBD1 (5 bases). The V end lost 0 bases, the J end lost 6 bases, and 14 bases lay between the germline ends. From germline, CDR1 is SGHDN and CDR2 FVKESK. This CDR3 has 15 amino acids. The CDR3 DNA reads TGTGCCAGCAGCCAAGATTTGTCCAGGGTCCATGGCTACACCTTC. Translating it yields CASSQDLSRVHGYTF.

This chain uses TRBV19 with TRBJ1-1; 7 nucleotides align to TRBD1. The trim removed 4 bases at V and 1 base at J, leaving 6 bases unmatched. The germline gives CDR1 LNHDA, CDR2 SQIVND (reference sequence). The CDR3 is 15 residues long. The CDR3 loop reads CASSTQGQPNTEAFF. CDR3 nucleotides: TGTGCCAGTAGTACCCAGGGACAGCCGAACACTGAAGCTTTCTTT.

V is TRBV11-2 and J is TRBJ1-1, with D perhaps matching TRBD1 (5 bases). V was clipped by 5 bases and J by 3 bases, with 10 bases between them. The germline V gene has CDR1 SGHAT and CDR2 FQNNGV. This CDR3 is built from 13 residues. For the CDR3, the DNA is TGTGCCAGCAGCCTAGTAGGGGACACTGAAGCTTTCTTT. The encoded protein is CASSLVGDTEAFF.

The rearrangement links TRBV6-2 or TRBV6-3 to TRBJ1-2, with TRBD1 matching 10 bases. The CDR3 is 14 amino acids. V shed 6 bases and J 8 bases; nucleotides not matched to a gene: 9. Germline loops: CDR1 MNHEY, CDR2 SVGEGT. Written as DNA, the CDR3 is TGTGCCAGCAGCTTCGACAGGGGGCGAGGCGGCTACACCTTC. Protein sequence: CASSFDRGRGGYTF.

The V gene is TRBV5-4, the J gene TRBJ2-7; D is undetermined. The CDR3 runs to 14 residues. In germline, CDR1 is SGHNT, CDR2 YYREEE (reference sequence). V lost 2 bases to trimming and J lost 4 bases, with 13 bases between them. The CDR3 DNA is TGTGCCAGCAGCTTAGGCGACAAATTATACGAGCAGTACTTC. Translated, it gives CASSLGDKLYEQYF.

The chain is built from TRBV2 and TRBJ1-6; 7 bases align to TRBD1. The CDR3 length is 13 residues. V shed 6 bases, J shed 7 bases, and the junction held 3 bases outside the gene matches. The germline gives CDR1 SNHLY, CDR2 FYNNEI. CDR3 region: CASSYRGNSPLHF. The CDR3 nucleotides are TGTGCCAGCAGCTACAGGGGAAATTCACCCCTCCACTTT. The entire variable domain, with the rest obtained from reference TRBV2 and TRBJ1-6, is as follows: EPEVTQTPSHQVTQMGQEVILRCVPISNHLYFYWYRQILGQKVEFLVSFYNNEISEKSEIFDDQFSVERPDGSNFTLKIRSTKLEDSAMYFCASSYRGNSPLHFGNGTRLTVT.

This clone turned up a few times. The chain couples TRBV6-2 or TRBV6-3 to TRBJ2-3; TRBD1 might be the D (5 bases). Germline-derived CDR1 and CDR2 are MNHEY and SVGEGT. With 6 bases removed from V and 4 bases from J, the gap between germline ends came to 11 bases. This CDR3 comprises 13 residues. In nucleotides, the CDR3 is TGTGCCAGCAGCCGCAGGGAAGCAGATACGCAGTATTTT. It specifies CASSRREADTQYF.

The chain has TRBV7-9 and TRBJ2-6; 10 bases fit TRBD2. V trimming: 2 bases; J trimming: 2 bases; junction bases outside the gene matches: 9. The CDR3 has 19 residues. CDR1 and CDR2 (germline): SEHNR, FQNEAQ (reference sequence). CDR3 nucleotide sequence: TGTGCCAGCAGCTTAATCTGGCTAGCGGGAGTTGCTGGGGCCAACGTCCTGACTTTC. Protein sequence: CASSLIWLAGVAGANVLTF.

The chain couples TRBV29-1 to TRBJ1-1; perhaps TRBD1 as D (5 bases). This CDR3 is 13 amino acids long. CDR1 SQVTM and CDR2 ANQGSEA come from the germline V gene. Trimming pared 1 base from V and 6 bases from J, leaving 12 bases between. The CDR3 bases are TGCAGCGTTGAAGGGGGGGAGCTTGCTGAAGCTTTCTTT. This gives the protein CSVEGGELAEAFF.